Following are 31 T cell receptor beta chains from one sample sequenced in a study of radiation and T cells in renal cell carcinoma. As for time point: blood 2 weeks post-SBRT. Treatment of the sample: 15 Gy SBRT to primary tumor, nephrectomy 4 weeks later. Sequencing used immunoSEQ multiplex PCR; TCRdb keeps in-frame clones, though not all of them. Altogether about 120,000 clones are present, around 82% being singletons, with the ten largest covering approximately 6.3%. The input for sequencing was blood, taken from a patient whose treatment included radiotherapy and nephrectomy. These receptors were taken from a man aged 50 to 60 with renal cell carcinoma.

This rearrangement joins TRBV11-2 to TRBJ2-7; D gene unclear. This CDR3 has 14 residues. Trimming stripped 1 base from V and 0 bases from J, with 7 bases between. Per germline, CDR1 SGHAT and CDR2 FQNNGV. The CDR3 sequence: CASSLVYTSYEQYF. CDR3 in DNA: TGTGCCAGCAGCTTAGTGTACACCTCCTACGAGCAGTACTTC.

This clone was found once. V and J are TRBV6-1 and TRBJ2-7, with 7 positions matching TRBD1. The germline CDR1 and CDR2 sequences are MNHNS and SASEGT. The CDR3 is 15 residues long. V lost 2 bases and J lost 2; bases outside the gene matches: 6. In DNA, the CDR3 is TGTGCCAGCAGTGAATCATTCGGACAGGCCTACGAGCAGTACTTC. This translates into CASSESFGQAYEQYF.

This clone was seen a few times. The chain combines TRBV10-2 with TRBJ2-2; 7 bases match TRBD1. CDR1 WSHSY and CDR2 SAAADI come from the germline V gene. The CDR3 runs to 15 residues. The V segment lost 2 bases and the J segment 3 bases; nucleotides outside the gene matches: 3. The CDR3 DNA sequence: TGCGCCAGCAGTGAGAATCAGGGGGACACCGGGGAGCTGTTTTTT. This sequence encodes CASSENQGDTGELFF.

The chain is built from TRBV7-2 and TRBJ1-6, with TRBD1 as a possible D gene (6 bases). The CDR3 has 15 residues. The ends were cut back, 5 bases at V and 10 bases at J, with 18 bases in the middle. Germline CDR1 reads SGHTA; CDR2 reads FQGNSA. The DNA for the CDR3 is TGTGCCAGCAGCGTCGCTACAGGGTCCGGGTCACCCCTCCACTTT. It codes for CASSVATGSGSPLHF.

The chain is built from TRBV28 and TRBJ1-6, with 8 nucleotides matching TRBD1. Germline trimming cut 5 bases from V and 7 bases from J; bases unmatched to any gene: 1. The CDR3 totals 13 residues. Germline V gene lookup returns CDR1 MDHEN and CDR2 SYDVKM. CDR3 in DNA: TGTGCCAGCAGTAGGGACAGGAATTCACCCCTCCACTTT. This encodes CASSRDRNSPLHF.

Only a few counts were recorded for this clone. V gene TRBV30 combines with J gene TRBJ1-4, with unresolved D. Germline CDR1 is GTSNPN and CDR2 is SVGIG (reference sequence). The CDR3 is 14 residues long. V was cut by 5 bases and J by 0 bases, with 10 bases left in between. The CDR3 spells CAWAYSSTNEKLFF. For the CDR3, the DNA is TGTGCCTGGGCGTACAGTTCAACTAATGAAAAACTGTTTTTT. Filled out from reference TRBV30 and TRBJ1-4, the complete variable domain reads SQTIHQWPATLVQPVGSPLSLECTVEGTSNPNLYWYRQAAGRGLQLLFYSVGIGQISSEVPQNLSASRPQDRQFILSSKKLLLSDSGFYLCAWAYSSTNEKLFFGSGTQLSVL.

The V gene is TRBV18, the J gene TRBJ1-2; maybe TRBD1 (5 bases). Between the trimmed V and J ends, which lost 3 bases and 8 bases, there was a span of 13 bases. The CDR3 covers 13 residues. The V gene's germline CDR1 is KGHSH and CDR2 LQKENI. CDR3 coding DNA: TGTGCCAGCTCACCGGCAGGGAATGGAGGCTACACCTTC. Its translation: CASSPAGNGGYTF.

DNA of the CDR3: TGTGCCAGCAGCCAGGGATCTAACACCGGGGAGCTGTTTTTT. It codes for CASSQGSNTGELFF. This chain connects TRBV7-3 to TRBJ2-2, with D tentatively TRBD1 (5 bases). The CDR3 extends over 14 amino acids. The germline V gene encodes CDR1 SGHTA and CDR2 FQGTGA. Trimming took off 5 bases at V and 2 bases at J, with 9 bases between the two ends.

The chain uses TRBV6-5 and TRBJ2-7, with TRBD1 matching over 7 bases. The germline V gene encodes CDR1 MNHEY and CDR2 SVGAGI. This CDR3 contains 14 residues. V lost 5 bases and J lost 0; bases outside the gene matches: 4. The CDR3 coding sequence is TGTGCCAGCAGTCCGACAGGGCCCTCCTACGAGCAGTACTTC. It is translated as CASSPTGPSYEQYF.

This clone has just a few counts. The genes are TRBV19 and TRBJ1-6, with 8 bases fitting TRBD1. Germline CDR1 and CDR2: LNHDA and SQIVND (reference sequence). This CDR3 is 15 amino acids long. With 1 base clipped from V and 13 bases from J, the junction kept 9 bases outside the gene matches. This CDR3 is CASSIVPGQDHPLHF. The CDR3 nucleotides read TGTGCCAGTAGTATAGTCCCGGGACAGGATCATCCCCTCCACTTT.

The chain carries TRBV28 and TRBJ2-3, with D possibly TRBD1 on 5 matching bases. Germline V CDR1 and CDR2: MDHEN, SYDVKM. V dropped 3 bases and J dropped 2 bases, with 12 bases sitting between them. The CDR3 runs to 15 residues. As DNA, the CDR3 is TGTGCCAGCAGTTTGGGCAGGGCCTACACAGATACGCAGTATTTT. Its protein product is CASSLGRAYTDTQYF.

The gene calls are TRBV2 and TRBJ2-7; D is unresolved. Germline V gene lookup returns CDR1 SNHLY and CDR2 FYNNEI. Trimming pared 1 base from V and 2 bases from J, leaving 3 bases between. The CDR3 covers 12 residues. This CDR3 reads CASSEDAYEQYF. CDR3 sequence (DNA): TGTGCCAGCAGTGAAGATGCCTACGAGCAGTACTTC. The full variable domain, rest sourced from reference TRBV2 and TRBJ2-7, is EPEVTQTPSHQVTQMGQEVILRCVPISNHLYFYWYRQILGQKVEFLVSFYNNEISEKSEIFDDQFSVERPDGSNFTLKIRSTKLEDSAMYFCASSEDAYEQYFGPGTRLTVT.

The V and J genes are TRBV19 and TRBJ2-1; D remains ambiguous. Trimming cost V 3 bases and J 0 bases, with 12 bases left between them. The germline V gene encodes CDR1 LNHDA and CDR2 SQIVND (reference sequence). There are 16 residues in the CDR3. The CDR3 coding sequence is TGTGCCAGTAGTATCGCTGACTCGATCTCCTACAATGAGCAGTTCTTC. This translates into CASSIADSISYNEQFF.

The V gene is TRBV5-6, the J gene TRBJ2-6, with D possibly being TRBD2 (6 bases). V lost 2 bases and J 0 bases, leaving 12 bases between the germline ends. The CDR3 is 17 residues long. In germline, CDR1 is SGHDT, CDR2 YYEEEE. The CDR3 nucleotides read TGTGCCAGCAGCTTCGGCGGGCGGGACTCTGGGGCCAACGTCCTGACTTTC. Protein sequence: CASSFGGRDSGANVLTF.

The rearrangement uses TRBV30 and TRBJ2-7; TRBD1 aligns across 7 bases. The J segment lost 3 bases and the V segment lost 2 bases, leaving 4 bases of the junction unmatched. The CDR3 is 13 amino acids. Germline V gene data show CDR1 as GTSNPN and CDR2 as SVGIG (reference sequence). CDR3 residues: CAWSYRDSYEQYF. In DNA form, the CDR3 reads TGTGCCTGGAGTTACCGGGACAGCTACGAGCAGTACTTC.

This sequence joins TRBV6-1 and TRBJ1-5; D is undetermined. Germline loops: CDR1 MNHNS, CDR2 SASEGT. CDR3 size: 17 residues. V lost 4 bases and J 1 base, leaving 17 bases between the germline ends. The CDR3: CASSGGGNVRSNQPQHF. DNA for the CDR3: TGTGCCAGCAGTGGAGGAGGGAACGTCCGGAGCAATCAGCCCCAGCATTTT.

This sequence joins TRBV2 and TRBJ2-7, with D tentatively TRBD2 (7 bases). Between the trimmed V and J ends, which lost 4 bases and 8 bases, there was a span of 18 bases. CDR1 and CDR2 from the germline V gene are SNHLY and FYNNEI. The length of the CDR3 is 14 residues. The CDR3 DNA reads TGTGCCAGCAGTGTAATGGAGCGGGACACCCAGCAGTACTTC. Its protein is CASSVMERDTQQYF.

The chain links TRBV7-9 to TRBJ2-1; D tentatively fits TRBD1 or TRBD2 (7 bases each). Germline CDR1 is SEHNR and CDR2 is FQNEAQ (reference sequence). Trimming stripped 1 base from V and 8 bases from J, with 21 bases between. The CDR3 totals 17 residues. The CDR3 DNA is TGTGCCAGCAGCTTAGAGGGGAGGGGGCGATTTGGGCATGAGCAGTTCTTC. Residues: CASSLEGRGRFGHEQFF.

This chain connects TRBV5-6 to TRBJ2-7, with D hard to call. V gave up 0 bases and J gave up 1 base, with 11 bases separating them. This CDR3 comprises 15 residues. Germline CDR1 is SGHDT and CDR2 is YYEEEE. CDR3 amino acids: CASSLAAADSYEQYF. CDR3 nucleotide sequence: TGTGCCAGCAGCTTGGCGGCCGCAGATTCCTACGAGCAGTACTTC.

This clone was detected ten times or more. As DNA, the CDR3 is TGTGCCAGCAGCCTATCGGTGTACACTGAAGCTTTCTTT. This gives the protein CASSLSVYTEAFF. The chain joins TRBV11-3 to TRBJ1-1; D gene ambiguous. Germline CDR1 SGHNT, CDR2 YENEEA. V lost 5 bases and J lost 3, with 10 bases in between. This CDR3 spans 13 amino acids.

A note on this clone: Distinct nucleotide sequences in the sample also encode this CDR3. This sequence joins TRBV6-6 and TRBJ1-1; TRBD1 aligns across 8 bases. This CDR3 spans 14 amino acids. V lost 5 bases to trimming and J lost 0 bases; unmatched junction nucleotides: 2. Germline assignment: CDR1 MNHNY and CDR2 SVGAGI (reference sequence). CDR3 in amino acids: CASSGQGLNTEAFF. CDR3 coding DNA: TGTGCCAGCAGTGGACAGGGACTGAACACTGAAGCTTTCTTT.

This clone occurred a few times. No DNA is shown, since the ends of the CDR3 on it are uncertain; the CDR3 is the one TCRdb lists. The V call is TRBV21-1, the J call TRBJ2-7; TRBD1, the table's D call, was not compared with the DNA. TRBV21-1 is a known pseudogene. The CDR3 spans 18 amino acids, including both terminal residues. Here the CDR3 reads CASSWRDRVGIGSYEQYF.

The rearrangement links TRBV5-6 to TRBJ2-2, with D unresolved. The CDR3 is 14 residues long. The ends were cut back, 2 bases at V and 5 bases at J, with 10 bases in the middle. CDR1 is SGHDT, CDR2 YYEEEE, per germline. In DNA, the CDR3 is TGTGCCAGCAGCTTCGGGTATGTGACCGGGGAGCTGTTTTTT. Its protein product is CASSFGYVTGELFF.

The rearrangement joins TRBV7-9 to TRBJ1-1; D not resolved. CDR1 and CDR2 (germline): SEHNR, FQNEAQ (reference sequence). V lost 2 bases and J lost 2, with 6 bases in between. This CDR3 spans 13 amino acids. This CDR3 is CASSLQTNTEAFF. The CDR3 DNA reads as TGTGCCAGCAGCTTACAGACTAACACTGAAGCTTTCTTT.

The rearrangement links TRBV6-5 to TRBJ2-5; 7 nucleotides agree with TRBD2. Germline V lookup: CDR1 MNHEY, CDR2 SVGAGI. CDR3 length: 14 residues. The junction had 3 bases not matched to a gene; V was cut back by 2 bases and J by 3 bases. Here the CDR3 reads CASSYPGLEETQYF. In DNA, the CDR3 is TGTGCCAGCAGTTACCCAGGACTAGAAGAGACCCAGTACTTC.

The chain uses TRBV18 and TRBJ2-5; either TRBD1 or TRBD2 may supply D (5 bases each). The V end lost 5 bases, the J end lost 4 bases, and 5 bases lay between the germline ends. From germline, CDR1 is KGHSH and CDR2 LQKENI. The CDR3 is made up of 11 amino acids. CDR3 loop: CASSGGETQYF. The CDR3 DNA is TGTGCCAGCTCAGGGGGAGAGACCCAGTACTTC.

This clone has only a few counts. This chain links TRBV5-4 with TRBJ1-1, with D perhaps TRBD1 (5 bases). Trimming removed 0 bases at V and 1 base at J, with 13 bases between. The germline CDR1 and CDR2 sequences are SGHNT and YYREEE (reference sequence). CDR3 size: 16 residues. DNA for the CDR3: TGTGCCAGCAGCTTGGTATGGGGGAGGGCGAACACTGAAGCTTTCTTT. Protein product: CASSLVWGRANTEAFF.

The V and J genes are TRBV2 and TRBJ2-1; either TRBD1 or TRBD2 may supply D (6 bases each). The CDR3 is 15 amino acids. Germline CDR1 SNHLY, CDR2 FYNNEI. V lost 1 base and J 9 bases, leaving 16 bases between the germline ends. Written as DNA, the CDR3 is TGTGCCAGCAGTGAAGTCCGGGGGCGGTTTGCTGAGCAGTTCTTC. This sequence encodes CASSEVRGRFAEQFF.

CDR3 nucleotides: TGTGCCAGCAGCCCAACGATGGGGAGGGGAGAGACCCAGTACTTC. Translating it yields CASSPTMGRGETQYF. The V call is TRBV7-8, the J call TRBJ2-5; TRBD2 matches 7 bases. Germline V gene lookup returns CDR1 SGHVS and CDR2 FQNEAQ. V shed 5 bases, J shed 4 bases, and the junction held 10 bases outside the gene matches. This CDR3 contains 15 residues.

The genes are TRBV7-3 and TRBJ2-3; 7 nucleotides align to TRBD1. Per germline, CDR1 SGHTA and CDR2 FQGTGA. The CDR3 runs to 13 residues. The J segment lost 6 bases and the V segment lost 5 bases, leaving 5 bases of the junction unmatched. DNA of the CDR3: TGTGCCAGCAGCCCCTCCAGGGGGGATACGCAGTATTTT. Translating it yields CASSPSRGDTQYF.

The chain employs TRBV19 and TRBJ1-5; D is perhaps TRBD1 (5 bases). CDR3 size: 16 residues. CDR1 LNHDA and CDR2 SQIVND come from the germline V gene (reference sequence). Trimming removed 4 bases at V and 0 bases at J, with 13 bases between. Here the CDR3 DNA reads TGTGCCAGTAGTACACAGCTGGGGGTTAGCAATCAGCCCCAGCATTTT. Amino acids: CASSTQLGVSNQPQHF.